These 27 T cell receptor beta chains originate from one sample sequenced in a study of human T cells and chemical hapten exposure. TCRdb used MiXCR to reprocess the RACE reads, holding one entry per CDR3 protein. Of some 84,000 distinct CDR3 sequences in the sample, 10% were seen once. Documented time point: patch test 2, 6 weeks after DPC sensitization. Stated treatment: therapeutic diphenylcyclopropenone sensitization with weekly scalp DPC. The sample in question was whole blood, obtained in connection with sensitization to the hapten diphenylcyclopropenone (DPC). Receptor source: a woman in her fifties or sixties with alopecia areata. Some clones in this sample may be carry-over from other donors' samples.

The sample holds many counts of this clonotype. The CDR3 loop reads CASSLLTEPQHF. The CDR3 DNA is TGTGCCAGCAGTTTATTGACGGAGCCCCAGCATTTT. The chain carries TRBV28 and TRBJ1-5; D is unclear. CDR1 MDHEN and CDR2 SYDVKM come from the germline V gene. This CDR3 is 12 amino acids long. Trimming shortened V by 1 base and J by 8 bases, and 6 bases separated the two germline ends.

This clonotype came up a few times. The V call is TRBV20-1, the J call TRBJ2-7, with 7 positions matching TRBD1. Germline loops: CDR1 DFQATT, CDR2 SNEGSKA (reference sequence). Unmatched junction bases numbered 4, after V lost 6 bases and J lost 2 bases. The CDR3 loop spans 12 amino acids. The CDR3 region has the DNA TGCAGTGCGGCCGGGACAGCCTACGAGCAGTACTTC. It encodes CSAAGTAYEQYF.

This clonotype was counted ten times or more. CDR3 in DNA: TGCGCCAGCAGCCAAGGTTCTCGTGGATCCCTTTATAATTCACCCCTCCACTTT. Translated, it gives CASSQGSRGSLYNSPLHF. This chain connects TRBV4-1 to TRBJ1-6; unclear D gene. This CDR3 region has 18 residues. Trimming shortened V by 1 base and J by 4 bases, and 17 bases separated the two germline ends. Germline V CDR1 and CDR2: MGHRA, YSYEKL.

CDR3 region: CASSSFPGYYEQYF. DNA of the CDR3: TGTGCCAGCAGCTCTTTCCCAGGGTACTACGAGCAGTACTTC. V and J are TRBV11-2 and TRBJ2-7; D may be TRBD1 (5 bases). V lost 4 bases and J lost 3, with 13 bases in between. The CDR3 consists of 14 residues. From germline, CDR1 is SGHAT and CDR2 FQNNGV.

CDR3 protein: CASSSPGTGVYEQYF. Written as DNA, the CDR3 is TGTGCCAGCAGCTCCCCCGGGACAGGGGTGTACGAGCAGTACTTC. The genes are TRBV5-4 and TRBJ2-7, with 10 bases aligning to TRBD1. The CDR3 covers 15 residues. The V and J ends lost 3 bases and 4 bases, in that order; junction bases with no gene match: 7. Germline V gives CDR1 SGHNT, CDR2 YYREEE (reference sequence). Based on the CDR3 plus reference TRBV5-4 and TRBJ2-7, the full variable domain is ETGVTQSPTHLIKTRGQQVTLRCSSQSGHNTVSWYQQALGQGPQFIFQYYREEENGRGNFPPRFSGLQFPNYSSELNVNALELDDSALYLCASSSPGTGVYEQYFGPGTRLTVT.

The CDR3 is CASSLTLSGRASDTQYF. DNA for the CDR3: TGTGCCAGCAGCTTAACTTTAAGCGGGAGGGCCTCCGATACGCAGTATTTT. This chain joins TRBV7-2 and TRBJ2-3, with 10 nucleotides matching TRBD2. In germline, CDR1 is SGHTA, CDR2 FQGNSA. There are 17 residues in the CDR3. V lost 2 bases, J lost 6 bases, and 11 bases stayed unmatched.

This clonotype was found a few times. The chain uses TRBV4-2 and TRBJ1-3, with 11 bases that match TRBD1. V lost 4 bases and J lost 3; bases outside the gene matches: 8. Germline CDR1 reads LGHNA; CDR2 reads YNFKEQ. This CDR3 spans 17 amino acids. This chain's CDR3 is CASSRPGQGAVGNTIYF. The DNA for the CDR3 is TGTGCCAGCAGCCGGCCCGGACAGGGGGCAGTTGGAAACACCATATATTTT.

This clonotype was seen only a few times. The chain joins TRBV29-1 to TRBJ2-7, with TRBD1 identical over 10 bases. The CDR3 loop spans 12 amino acids. Germline lookup yields CDR1 SQVTM and CDR2 ANQGSEA. The V and J ends lost 6 bases and 5 bases, in that order; junction bases with no gene match: 4. DNA of the CDR3: TGCAGCGTCCGACAGGGGGCGGACGAGCAGTACTTC. Translating gives CSVRQGADEQYF.

This clonotype was counted ten times or more. The J gene is TRBJ2-7, the V gene TRBV3-1; D is uncertain. V was cut by 4 bases and J by 0 bases, with 19 bases left in between. This CDR3 has 17 residues. The V gene's germline CDR1 is LGHDT and CDR2 YNNKEL (reference sequence). CDR3 DNA sequence: TGTGCCAGCAGCCCATATACTGGTAACACGTACTCCTACGAGCAGTACTTC. Translated, it gives CASSPYTGNTYSYEQYF.

This clonotype was seen more than once but under ten times. The CDR3 here is CASSEILAGARNEQFF. CDR3 DNA sequence: TGTGCCAGCAGCGAAATACTAGCGGGAGCTCGGAATGAGCAGTTCTTC. This chain connects TRBV7-2 to TRBJ2-1, with 11 nucleotides matching TRBD2. Germline V gives CDR1 SGHTA, CDR2 FQGNSA. CDR3 length: 16 residues. V shed 5 bases and J 7 bases; nucleotides not matched to a gene: 10.

Only a few counts were recorded for this clonotype. This chain connects TRBV20-1 to TRBJ1-2, with D possibly being TRBD1 (5 bases). The CDR3 is made up of 12 amino acids. Germline V gives CDR1 DFQATT, CDR2 SNEGSKA (reference sequence). The V and J ends lost 6 bases and 4 bases respectively, with 12 bases between them. CDR3 region: CSARREFYGYTF. The CDR3 DNA follows: TGCAGTGCCCGCAGGGAATTCTATGGCTACACCTTC.

The rearrangement links TRBV20-1 to TRBJ2-7; 7 nucleotides align to TRBD1. The CDR3 loop spans 13 amino acids. V lost 2 bases and J lost 5; bases outside the gene matches: 6. Germline V gene sequence: CDR1 DFQATT, CDR2 SNEGSKA (reference sequence). The CDR3 coding sequence is TGCAGTGCTAGACCGGACAGGCCTAACGAGCAGTACTTC. It yields the protein CSARPDRPNEQYF.

This clonotype appeared many times. This chain joins TRBV6-1 and TRBJ1-5; D is undetermined. V lost 4 bases and J 1 base, leaving 8 bases between the germline ends. The CDR3 is 14 residues long. Germline CDR1 reads MNHNS; CDR2 reads SASEGT. The CDR3 DNA is TGTGCCAGCAGTGGCGGGAACAGCAATCAGCCCCAGCATTTT. Protein sequence: CASSGGNSNQPQHF.

Notes on this clonotype: A read error may be the cause here, since a much bigger clone is one base away. The chain employs TRBV29-1 and TRBJ2-1, with D perhaps TRBD1 (6 bases). The CDR3 totals 13 residues. The germline V gene has CDR1 SQVTM and CDR2 ANQGSEA. The DNA of the CDR3 is TGCAGCGTTGACAGGGGCTCCTACGATGAGCAGTTCTTC. Translated: CSVDRGSYDEQFF.

A few counts support this clonotype. The chain carries TRBV29-1 and TRBJ2-5; maybe TRBD2 (6 bases). Germline V gene data show CDR1 as SQVTM and CDR2 as ANQGSEA. Trimming stripped 4 bases from V and 3 bases from J, with 9 bases between. The CDR3 is 12 residues long. As DNA, the CDR3 is TGCAGCGTTGGTACGGGAGAAGAGACCCAGTACTTC. This translates into CSVGTGEETQYF. The full variable domain, completed using reference TRBV29-1 and TRBJ2-5, is SAVISQKPSRDICQRGTSLTIQCQVDSQVTMMFWYRQQPGQSLTLIATANQGSEATYESGFVIDKFPISRPNLTFSTLTVSNMSPEDSSIYLCSVGTGEETQYFGPGTRLLVL.

This clonotype was seen many times. The chain joins TRBV5-6 to TRBJ2-7; a weak D match, TRBD2 (6 bases). This CDR3 region has 14 residues. V was clipped by 4 bases and J by 1 base, with 12 bases between them. Germline V gives CDR1 SGHDT, CDR2 YYEEEE. CDR3 protein: CASSLWTTSYEQYF. CDR3 in DNA: TGTGCCAGCAGCCTCTGGACTACTTCCTACGAGCAGTACTTC.

At least ten counts were recorded for this clonotype. The J gene is TRBJ2-1, the V gene TRBV6-5; D is possibly TRBD1 or TRBD2 (5 bases each). This CDR3 is built from 13 residues. Per germline, CDR1 MNHEY and CDR2 SVGAGI. Between the trimmed V and J ends, which lost 6 bases and 6 bases, there was a span of 12 bases. The CDR3 nucleotides read TGTGCCAGCAGGGTCGGGACGGGCAATGAGCAGTTCTTC. Encoded protein: CASRVGTGNEQFF.

Turning to this clonotype: A single base separates this from a much larger clone, so it may be a read error. In nucleotides, the CDR3 is TGTGCCAGCAGCTTGATGCGGCAAGCGAACACTGAAGCTTTCTTT. This encodes CASSLMRQANTEAFF. The chain employs TRBV7-6 and TRBJ1-1; D ambiguous. The germline gives CDR1 SGHVS, CDR2 FNYEAQ. This CDR3 contains 15 residues. V lost 3 bases and J lost 1, with 12 bases in between. Supplemented by reference TRBV7-6 and TRBJ1-1, the full variable domain reads GAGVSQSPRYKVTKRGQDVALRCDPISGHVSLYWYRQALGQGPEFLTYFNYEAQQDKSGLPNDRFSAERPEGSISTLTIQRTEQRDSAMYRCASSLMRQANTEAFFGQGTRLTVV.

Concerning this clonotype: An end of the junction differs from the germline gene, which may be a read error. This chain links TRBV29-1 with TRBJ2-1, with 13 nucleotides matching TRBD2. Per germline, CDR1 SQVTM and CDR2 ANQGSEA. CDR3 length: 15 residues. CDR3 loop: CNVEALAGGPNEQFF. The CDR3 nucleotides read TGCAACGTTGAGGCACTAGCGGGAGGGCCCAATGAGCAGTTCTTC.

The chain joins TRBV7-9 to TRBJ2-5; 7 bases fit TRBD2. Trimming removed 5 bases from V and 3 bases from J; junction bases left unmatched: 6. The length of the CDR3 is 14 residues. Germline lookup yields CDR1 SEHNR and CDR2 FQNEAQ (reference sequence). The CDR3 region has the DNA TGTGCCAGCAGCCCAGCGGGGACGGAAGAGACCCAGTACTTC. Encoded protein: CASSPAGTEETQYF.

The V gene is TRBV20-1, the J gene TRBJ2-7, with 12 bases that match TRBD2. Germline V gene lookup returns CDR1 DFQATT and CDR2 SNEGSKA (reference sequence). With V trimmed by 2 bases and J by 6 bases, 11 bases remained unmatched. This CDR3 is built from 16 residues. In DNA form, the CDR3 reads TGCAGTGCTAGAAGGGCTAGCGGGAGGGCCCTACTCGAGCAGTACTTC. It is translated as CSARRASGRALLEQYF.

Ten or more counts support this clonotype. This chain uses TRBV6-6 with TRBJ2-2, with D uncertain. Trimming stripped 0 bases from V and 11 bases from J, with 10 bases between. The germline V gene encodes CDR1 MNHNY and CDR2 SVGAGI (reference sequence). This CDR3 has 13 amino acids. The CDR3: CASSYSIRNELFF. In nucleotides, the CDR3 is TGTGCCAGCAGTTACTCGATAAGAAACGAGCTGTTTTTT.

Only a few counts were recorded for this clonotype. This chain joins TRBV28 and TRBJ2-5; TRBD2 matches 10 bases. The germline V gene encodes CDR1 MDHEN and CDR2 SYDVKM. This CDR3 spans 16 amino acids. With 4 bases clipped from V and 2 bases from J, the junction kept 7 bases outside the gene matches. The CDR3 here is CASSSRLAGTQETQYF. The CDR3 DNA follows: TGTGCCAGCAGTTCACGACTAGCGGGTACTCAAGAGACCCAGTACTTC.

This clonotype has ten or more counts. J is TRBJ1-2 and V is TRBV29-1; D is undetermined. The germline V gene has CDR1 SQVTM and CDR2 ANQGSEA. The CDR3 is 12 amino acids. V shed 3 bases and J shed 2 bases, with 7 bases lying between them. CDR3 in amino acids: CSVELGNYGYTF. The DNA for the CDR3 is TGCAGCGTTGAGCTTGGGAACTATGGCTACACCTTC.

The chain is built from TRBV6-5 and TRBJ2-2; D may be TRBD2 (5 bases). Trimming left V 6 bases short and J 6 bases short, with 17 bases between. The CDR3 is 15 residues long. Germline values: CDR1 MNHEY, CDR2 SVGAGI. The CDR3 loop is CASSPKRTSPGELFF. The DNA for the CDR3 is TGTGCCAGCAGCCCAAAGCGGACCTCCCCCGGGGAGCTGTTTTTT.

This clonotype was counted ten times or more. The J gene is TRBJ2-7, the V gene TRBV28; possible D gene TRBD1, 5 bases. The CDR3 totals 15 residues. Germline V CDR1 and CDR2: MDHEN, SYDVKM. The V gene lost 2 bases and the J gene lost 0 bases, with 11 bases spanning the gap. CDR3 DNA: TGTGCCAGCAGTTTAGTAGGGGCCAGCTCCTACGAGCAGTACTTC. Translating gives CASSLVGASSYEQYF.

This clonotype was detected only a few times. V and J are TRBV12-5 and TRBJ1-5; D gene uncertain. The CDR3 spans 14 residues. V lost 3 bases and J 4 bases, leaving 10 bases between the germline ends. Germline V lookup: CDR1 LGHNT, CDR2 FRNRAP. The CDR3 region is CASGFGPGNQPQHF. The CDR3 nucleotides are TGTGCTAGTGGTTTTGGCCCGGGGAATCAGCCCCAGCATTTT.